This TCR beta chain was captured in a study of neurological immune-mediated disorders. Overall study results and limits: Patients with HTLV-1-associated myelopathy had the highest level of TCR clonal expansion, whereas patients with multiple sclerosis had the lowest level, falling beneath the level found in healthy controls.

Time point in this sample: longitudinal time-point 1 (baseline). This clonotype was recorded many times. The antigen is not known. Trimming stripped 0 bases from V and 3 bases from J, with 8 bases between. The CDR3 extends over 14 amino acids. From germline, CDR1 is MNHEY and CDR2 SVGAGI. TCRdb reprocessed the 5' RACE reads via MiXCR and lists one record per CDR3 protein. Of about 50,000 distinct CDR3 sequences listed, 10% are singletons. The sequenced material came from PBMCs. The chain has TRBV6-5 and TRBJ1-2; D is unresolved. The source of this sequence is a woman between 35 and 50 years old in good health. CDR3 nucleotides: TGTGCCAGCAGTTACTCGTACGGTGACTATGGCTACACCTTC. This gives the protein CASSYSYGDYGYTF.